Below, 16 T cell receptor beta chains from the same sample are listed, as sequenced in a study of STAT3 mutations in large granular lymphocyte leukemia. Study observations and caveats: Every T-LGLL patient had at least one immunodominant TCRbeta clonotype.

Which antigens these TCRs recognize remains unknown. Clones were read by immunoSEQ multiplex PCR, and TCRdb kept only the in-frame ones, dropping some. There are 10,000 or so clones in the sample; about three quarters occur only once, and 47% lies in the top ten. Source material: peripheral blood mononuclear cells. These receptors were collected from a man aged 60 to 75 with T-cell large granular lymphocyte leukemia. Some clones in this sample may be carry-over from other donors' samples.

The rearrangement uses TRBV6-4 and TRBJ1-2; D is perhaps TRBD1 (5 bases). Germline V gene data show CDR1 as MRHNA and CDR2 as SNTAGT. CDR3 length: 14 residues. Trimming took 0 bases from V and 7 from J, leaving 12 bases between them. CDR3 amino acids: CASSDSAGIPGYTF. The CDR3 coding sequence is TGTGCCAGCAGTGACTCAGCAGGGATCCCTGGCTACACCTTC.

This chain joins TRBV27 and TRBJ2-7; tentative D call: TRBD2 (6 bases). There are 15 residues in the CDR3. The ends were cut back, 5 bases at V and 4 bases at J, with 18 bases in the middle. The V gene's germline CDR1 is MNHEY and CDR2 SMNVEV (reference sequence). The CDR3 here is CASSPQTGLQYEQYF. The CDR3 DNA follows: TGTGCCAGCAGTCCCCAAACGGGACTGCAGTACGAGCAGTACTTC.

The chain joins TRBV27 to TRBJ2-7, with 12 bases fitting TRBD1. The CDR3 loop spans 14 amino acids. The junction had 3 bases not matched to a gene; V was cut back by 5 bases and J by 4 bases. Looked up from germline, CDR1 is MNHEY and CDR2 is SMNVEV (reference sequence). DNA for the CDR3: TGTGCCAGCAGTCGGGGACAGGGGGCTTACGAGCAGTACTTC. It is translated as CASSRGQGAYEQYF.

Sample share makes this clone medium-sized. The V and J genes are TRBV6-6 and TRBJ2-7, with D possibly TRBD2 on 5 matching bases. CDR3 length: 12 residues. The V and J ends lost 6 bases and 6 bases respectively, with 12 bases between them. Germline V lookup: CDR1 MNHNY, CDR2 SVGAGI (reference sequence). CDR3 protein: CASSKMGSEQYF. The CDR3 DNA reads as TGTGCCAGCAGCAAGATGGGGAGCGAGCAGTACTTC.

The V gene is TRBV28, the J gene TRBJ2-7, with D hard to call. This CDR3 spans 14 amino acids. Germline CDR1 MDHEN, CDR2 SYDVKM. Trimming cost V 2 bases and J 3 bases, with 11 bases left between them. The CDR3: CASSLPHTDYEQYF. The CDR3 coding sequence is TGTGCCAGCAGTTTACCCCACACCGACTACGAGCAGTACTTC. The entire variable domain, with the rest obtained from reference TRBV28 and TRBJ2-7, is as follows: DVKVTQSSRYLVKRTGEKVFLECVQDMDHENMFWYRQDPGLGLRLIYFSYDVKMKEKGDIPEGYSVSREKKERFSLILESASTNQTSMYLCASSLPHTDYEQYFGPGTRLTVT.

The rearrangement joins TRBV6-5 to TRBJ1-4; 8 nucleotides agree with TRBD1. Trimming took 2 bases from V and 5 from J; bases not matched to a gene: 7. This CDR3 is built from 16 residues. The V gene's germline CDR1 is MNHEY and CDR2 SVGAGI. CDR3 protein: CASSYKQGAVNEKLFF. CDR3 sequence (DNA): TGTGCCAGCAGTTACAAGCAGGGGGCGGTGAATGAAAAACTGTTTTTT.

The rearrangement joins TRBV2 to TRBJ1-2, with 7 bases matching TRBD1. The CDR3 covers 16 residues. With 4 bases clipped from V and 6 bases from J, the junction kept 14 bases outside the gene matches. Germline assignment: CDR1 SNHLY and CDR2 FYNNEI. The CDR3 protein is CASSALTSGGIDGYTF. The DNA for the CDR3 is TGTGCCAGCAGTGCTCTCACCTCAGGGGGTATTGATGGCTACACCTTC.

CDR3 sequence: CASSLMAGQETQYF. The DNA of the CDR3 is TGTGCCAGCAGCTTGATGGCCGGTCAAGAGACCCAGTACTTC. The gene calls are TRBV5-4 and TRBJ2-5; D gene unclear. The CDR3 loop spans 14 amino acids. CDR1 and CDR2 from the germline V gene are SGHNT and YYREEE (reference sequence). The V end was cut by 1 base, the J end by 2 bases, with 9 bases between. Variable domain in full (rest from reference TRBV5-4 and TRBJ2-5): ETGVTQSPTHLIKTRGQQVTLRCSSQSGHNTVSWYQQALGQGPQFIFQYYREEENGRGNFPPRFSGLQFPNYSSELNVNALELDDSALYLCASSLMAGQETQYFGPGTRLLVL.

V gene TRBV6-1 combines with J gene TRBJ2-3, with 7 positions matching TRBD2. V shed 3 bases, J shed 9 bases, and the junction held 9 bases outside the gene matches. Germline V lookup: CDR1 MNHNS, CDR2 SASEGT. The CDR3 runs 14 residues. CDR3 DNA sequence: TGTGCCAGCAGTGAGGGGGGGGGTTTTTCCACGCAGTATTTT. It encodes CASSEGGGFSTQYF.

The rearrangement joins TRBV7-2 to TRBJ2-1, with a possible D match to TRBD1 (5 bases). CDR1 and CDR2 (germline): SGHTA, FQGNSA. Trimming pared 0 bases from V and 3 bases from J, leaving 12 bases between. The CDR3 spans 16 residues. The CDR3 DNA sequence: TGTGCCAGCAGCTTAGCTTTTGGGGCCAGCTACAATGAGCAGTTCTTC. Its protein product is CASSLAFGASYNEQFF.

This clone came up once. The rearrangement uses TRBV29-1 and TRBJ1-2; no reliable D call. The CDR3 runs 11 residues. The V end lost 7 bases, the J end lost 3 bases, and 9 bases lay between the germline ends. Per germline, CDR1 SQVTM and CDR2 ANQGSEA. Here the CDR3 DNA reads TGCAGCGCCCCGAGGGACTATGGCTACACCTTC. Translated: CSAPRDYGYTF.

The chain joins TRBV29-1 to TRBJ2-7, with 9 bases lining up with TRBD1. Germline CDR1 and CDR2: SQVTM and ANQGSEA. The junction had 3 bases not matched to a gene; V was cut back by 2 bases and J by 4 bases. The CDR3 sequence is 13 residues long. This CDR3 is CSVERQGVYEQYF. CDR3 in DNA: TGCAGCGTTGAACGACAGGGGGTATACGAGCAGTACTTC.

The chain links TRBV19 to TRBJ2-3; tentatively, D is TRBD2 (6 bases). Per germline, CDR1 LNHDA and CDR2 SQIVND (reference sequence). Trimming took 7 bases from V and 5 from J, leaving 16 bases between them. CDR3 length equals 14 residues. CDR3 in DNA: TGTGCCAGTACTGACGGGAGCGAGATAGATACGCAGTATTTT. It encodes CASTDGSEIDTQYF.

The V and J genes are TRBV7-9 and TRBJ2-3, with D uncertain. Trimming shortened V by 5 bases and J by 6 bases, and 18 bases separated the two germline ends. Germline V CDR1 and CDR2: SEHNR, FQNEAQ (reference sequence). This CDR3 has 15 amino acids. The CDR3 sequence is CASSLRAQPGDTQYF. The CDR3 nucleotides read TGTGCCAGCAGCCTTCGGGCGCAACCTGGGGATACGCAGTATTTT.

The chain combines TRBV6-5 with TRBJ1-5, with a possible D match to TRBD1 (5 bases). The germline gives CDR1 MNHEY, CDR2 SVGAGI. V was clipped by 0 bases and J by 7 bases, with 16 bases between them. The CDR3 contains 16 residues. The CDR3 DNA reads TGTGCCAGCAGTTACTCGAGGTGGGGGGGGAGCCAGCCCCAGCATTTT. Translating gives CASSYSRWGGSQPQHF.

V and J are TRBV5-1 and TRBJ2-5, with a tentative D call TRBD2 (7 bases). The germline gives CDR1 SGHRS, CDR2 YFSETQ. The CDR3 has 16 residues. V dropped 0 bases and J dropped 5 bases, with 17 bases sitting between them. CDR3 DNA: TGCGCCAGCAGCTTGGTGGGGGCGGGAGAGACGGAGACCCAGTACTTC. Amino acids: CASSLVGAGETETQYF.